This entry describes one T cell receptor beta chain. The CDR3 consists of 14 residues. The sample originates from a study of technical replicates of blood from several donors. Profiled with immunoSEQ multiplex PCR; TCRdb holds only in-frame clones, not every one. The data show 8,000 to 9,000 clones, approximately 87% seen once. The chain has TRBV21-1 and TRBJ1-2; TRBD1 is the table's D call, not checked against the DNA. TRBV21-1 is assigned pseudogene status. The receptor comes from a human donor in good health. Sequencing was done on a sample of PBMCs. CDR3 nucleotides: TGTGCCAGTAAAGTTGACAGGGGGCGTCAGGGCTACACCTTC. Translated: CASKVDRGRQGYTF.